Described below is a single T cell receptor beta chain sequence and its context. Clones were sequenced by immunoSEQ multiplex PCR, and TCRdb holds only the in-frame ones, with some missing. Among about 270,000 clones listed, around 87% were seen once. This specimen belongs to a study of blood T cell repertoires in COVID-19. Overall study context: The United States, Italy and Spain supplied acute and convalescent COVID-19 samples.

V was shortened by 2 bases and J by 1 base, with 9 bases between the two germline ends. Looked up from germline, CDR1 is SGHDT and CDR2 is YYEEEE. The CDR3 is made up of 14 amino acids. The chain carries TRBV5-6 and TRBJ1-2, with D unclear. Source material: peripheral blood. This TCR was recovered from a woman aged 45 to 65 with acute or convalescent COVID-19. CDR3: CASSLKFINYGYTF. Here the CDR3 DNA reads TGTGCCAGCAGCTTAAAATTTATTAACTATGGCTACACCTTC.